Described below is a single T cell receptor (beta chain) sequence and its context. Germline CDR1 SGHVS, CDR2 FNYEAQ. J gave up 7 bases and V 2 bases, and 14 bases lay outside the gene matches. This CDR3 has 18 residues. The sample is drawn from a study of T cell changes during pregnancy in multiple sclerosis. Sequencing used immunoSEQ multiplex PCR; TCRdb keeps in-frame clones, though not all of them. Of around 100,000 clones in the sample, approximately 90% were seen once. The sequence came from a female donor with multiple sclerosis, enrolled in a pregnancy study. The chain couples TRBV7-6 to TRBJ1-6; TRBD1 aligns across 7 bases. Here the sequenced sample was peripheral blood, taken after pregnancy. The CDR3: CASSLILGSRDRNSPLHF. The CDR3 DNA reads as TGTGCCAGCAGCTTAATATTGGGAAGCCGGGACAGAAATTCACCCCTCCACTTT.